The table lists the clone carrying this TCR beta chain with many counts. Per germline, CDR1 KGHSH and CDR2 LQKENI. V gave up 2 bases and J gave up 7 bases, with 15 bases separating them. This CDR3 is built from 15 residues. The data stem from a study of T cells in Graves' hyperthyroidism and ophthalmopathy. TCR beta CDR3 regions were amplified from RNA. HTBI primers drove first-round RT-PCR of the TCR CDR3. TCRdb called the multiplex PCR reads again in MiXCR, with one record for every CDR3 protein. The repertoire holds 400,000 to 450,000 distinct CDR3 sequences, with about 15% as singletons. The chain has TRBV18 and TRBJ2-1, with D possibly TRBD2 on 6 matching bases. Sequencing was carried out using blood. This clonotype originated in a man younger than 35 with Graves' ophthalmopathy. CDR3 sequence (DNA): TGTGCCAGCTCACCAGATGGGAGGCCCCTTAATGAGCAGTTCTTC. Its protein product is CASSPDGRPLNEQFF.